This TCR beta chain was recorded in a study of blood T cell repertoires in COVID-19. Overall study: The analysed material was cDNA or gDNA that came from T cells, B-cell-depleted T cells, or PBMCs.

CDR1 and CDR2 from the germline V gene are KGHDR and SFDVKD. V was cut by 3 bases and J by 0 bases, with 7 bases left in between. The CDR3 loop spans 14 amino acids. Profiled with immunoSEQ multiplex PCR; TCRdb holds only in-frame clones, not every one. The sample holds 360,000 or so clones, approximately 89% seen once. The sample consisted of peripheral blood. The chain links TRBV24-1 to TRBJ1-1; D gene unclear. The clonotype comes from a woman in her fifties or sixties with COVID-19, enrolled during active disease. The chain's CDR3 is CATSDNSLNTEAFF. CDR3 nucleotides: TGTGCCACCAGTGATAATTCTCTGAACACTGAAGCTTTCTTT.